A selection of T cell receptor beta chains follows, all from one sample in a study of blood T cells in healthy people across ages. TCRdb re-called the 5' RACE reads with MiXCR, one entry per CDR3 protein. The profile covers 1.5 million to 2 million distinct CDR3 sequences, with about 31% appearing a single time and about 11% taken by the ten largest. Sample: blood. Source of these receptors: a woman aged 25 to 39 in good health. Both conserved end residues are part of each CDR3. D genes are given only for firm matches. Clone size, where shown, is once, few, many, or a class for clones that have expanded.

CDR3 DNA: TGTGCCACCAGCACGTTAACTAGCGGGGCCGAGGAAGAGCAGTACTTC
CDR3 protein: CATSTLTSGAEEEQYF
clone size: -
D gene: TRBD2
J gene: TRBJ2-7
V gene: TRBV15

CDR3 DNA: TGTGCCAGCAGTTTTTTAGGAGACAATGAGCAGTTCTTC
CDR3 protein: CASSFLGDNEQFF
clone size: many
D gene: -
J gene: TRBJ2-1
V gene: TRBV12-3/TRBV12-4

CDR3 DNA: TGTGCCAGCAGCGACGTCCGGGACGAAAATGAGCAGTTCTTC
CDR3 protein: CASSDVRDENEQFF
clone size: few
D gene: -
J gene: TRBJ2-1
V gene: TRBV9

CDR3 DNA: TGTGCCAGCAGCCAACTTGGGACTAGCGGGGGCGCCTACGAGCAGTACTTC
CDR3 protein: CASSQLGTSGGAYEQYF
clone size: many
D gene: TRBD2
J gene: TRBJ2-7
V gene: TRBV4-2

CDR3 DNA: TGCGCCAGCAGCCAAGGACTCCCTTCGAACACTGAAGCTTTCTTT
CDR3 protein: CASSQGLPSNTEAFF
clone size: -
D gene: -
J gene: TRBJ1-1
V gene: TRBV4-1

CDR3 DNA: TGTGCCAGCAGTTTAGCTCCGGGGGTAGAGGCTTTCTTT
CDR3 protein: CASSLAPGVEAFF
clone size: few
D gene: -
J gene: TRBJ1-1
V gene: TRBV12-3/TRBV12-4

CDR3 DNA: TGTGCCAGCAGCCAATCTTACAGGGGTAACGAGCAGTACTTC
CDR3 protein: CASSQSYRGNEQYF
clone size: -
D gene: TRBD1
J gene: TRBJ2-7
V gene: TRBV7-2

CDR3 DNA: TGTGCCAGCAGCTTGGAAGGGGTGGGGACAGATACGCAGTATTTT
CDR3 protein: CASSLEGVGTDTQYF
clone size: many
D gene: -
J gene: TRBJ2-3
V gene: TRBV5-6

CDR3 DNA: TGTGCCAGCAGCTTACAGGGGGAGTACAATGAGCAGTTCTTC
CDR3 protein: CASSLQGEYNEQFF
clone size: few
D gene: TRBD1
J gene: TRBJ2-1
V gene: TRBV7-9

CDR3 DNA: TGCAGTGCCCGAAACCTCCGTGGGGACAGGAACGAGCAGTACTTC
CDR3 protein: CSARNLRGDRNEQYF
clone size: -
D gene: TRBD1
J gene: TRBJ2-7
V gene: TRBV20-1

CDR3 DNA: TGCGCCAGCAGCAATCTCGGGACTGCGAGCTCCTACGAGCAGTACTTC
CDR3 protein: CASSNLGTASSYEQYF
clone size: -
D gene: -
J gene: TRBJ2-7
V gene: TRBV5-1

CDR3 DNA: TGCGCCAGCAGCTTGGGCGGAGACGTCAGTCAGTTCTTC
CDR3 protein: CASSLGGDVSQFF
clone size: -
D gene: -
J gene: TRBJ2-1
V gene: TRBV5-1

CDR3 DNA: TGCAGCGTTGACGAGAAAAACAGCCCCTGGGAGCAGTTCTTC
CDR3 protein: CSVDEKNSPWEQFF
clone size: many
D gene: -
J gene: TRBJ2-1
V gene: TRBV29-1